The clone carrying this T cell receptor beta chain appeared a single time. Germline-derived CDR1 and CDR2 are SGHRS and YFSETQ. Trimming took 9 bases from V and 4 from J, leaving 22 bases between them. CDR3 length: 15 residues. Using a J-beta primer mix together with a sample-barcoded 5' primer, a second PCR was run for roughly 7 to 12 cycles. TCRdb re-derived calls from the 5' RACE reads in MiXCR, one entry per CDR3 protein. The top ten hold about 7.7% of the sample, which has some 1.7 million distinct CDR3 sequences, over 25% seen once. The sample is drawn from a study of blood T cells in healthy people across ages.

The sequence was collected from a woman in her 30s in good health. The chain has TRBV5-1 and TRBJ1-1; D possibly corresponds to TRBD1 (6 bases). What was sequenced was blood. The CDR3 sequence is CATQLTVGAGTEAFF. DNA for the CDR3: TGCGCCACCCAGCTCACAGTGGGGGCGGGCACTGAAGCTTTCTTT.